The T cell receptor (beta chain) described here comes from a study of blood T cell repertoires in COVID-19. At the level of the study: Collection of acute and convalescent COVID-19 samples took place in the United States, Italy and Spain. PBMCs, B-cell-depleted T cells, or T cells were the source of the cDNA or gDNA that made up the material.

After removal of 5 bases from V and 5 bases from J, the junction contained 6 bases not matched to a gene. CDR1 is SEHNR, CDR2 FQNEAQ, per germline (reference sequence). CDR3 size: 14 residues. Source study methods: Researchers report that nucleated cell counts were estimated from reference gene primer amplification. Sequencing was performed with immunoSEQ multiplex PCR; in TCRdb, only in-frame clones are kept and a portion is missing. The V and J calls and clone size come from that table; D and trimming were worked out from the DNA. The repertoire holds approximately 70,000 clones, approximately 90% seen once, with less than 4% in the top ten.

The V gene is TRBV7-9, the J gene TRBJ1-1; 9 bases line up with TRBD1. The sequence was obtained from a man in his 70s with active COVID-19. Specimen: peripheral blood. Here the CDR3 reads CASSPPGQGTEAFF. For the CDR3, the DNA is TGTGCCAGCAGCCCACCTGGACAGGGGACTGAAGCTTTCTTT.